The next 3 T cell receptor beta chains were all read from a single sample in a study of cytomegalovirus exposure and HLA in healthy donors. The PCR used 60 Vbeta and 13 Jbeta primers. Generated by immunoSEQ multiplex PCR, the TCRdb table keeps only in-frame clones and is missing some. In the table there are 150,000 or so clones, over 75% of which are singletons. The sample was PBMCs. The receptors come from a man aged 50 to 60 in good health and CMV-seropositive.

This clone was detected only a few times. V and J are TRBV2 and TRBJ2-3; no reliable D call. The germline V gene has CDR1 SNHLY and CDR2 FYNNEI. Trimming pared 3 bases from V and 7 bases from J, leaving 26 bases between. There are 18 residues in the CDR3. The CDR3: CASSDTNRPQRSTHTQYF. The CDR3 DNA follows: TGTGCCAGCAGTGACACAAACAGACCGCAACGGTCTACACATACGCAGTATTTT.

CDR3 residues: CASSPQEDRGQRYF. CDR3 DNA sequence: TGTGCCAGCAGCCCCCAAGAGGACAGGGGCCAAAGGTACTTC. The chain combines TRBV7-8 with TRBJ2-7, with TRBD1 matching 9 bases. The CDR3 sequence is 14 residues long. Germline CDR1 and CDR2: SGHVS and FQNEAQ. V shed 5 bases, J shed 12 bases, and the junction held 14 bases outside the gene matches.

This sequence joins TRBV7-3 and TRBJ1-1; 9 nucleotides match TRBD1. After removal of 5 bases from V and 4 bases from J, the junction contained 5 bases not matched to a gene. This CDR3 comprises 14 residues. The germline gives CDR1 SGHTA, CDR2 FQGTGA. The CDR3 here is CASSPTGGITEAFF. Here the CDR3 DNA reads TGTGCCAGCAGCCCGACAGGGGGGATCACTGAAGCTTTCTTT.